This is a list of T cell receptor beta chains from one sample in a study of blood T cell repertoires in COVID-19. The protocol was immunoSEQ multiplex PCR, while the TCRdb copy is restricted to in-frame clones and leaves out a portion. The sample lists tens of thousands of clones, approximately 80% seen once, with roughly 42% in the top ten. Sequencing was performed on peripheral blood. All receptors come from a woman older than 75 with acute or convalescent COVID-19. The CDR3 runs from the conserved cysteine through the conserved F or W. D genes are given only for firm matches. Not all rows give a size; the values are once, few, many and, for expanded clones, a class.

j_call	clone_size	v_call	d_call	cdr3_aa	cdr3_nt
TRBJ1-2	.	TRBV7-2	.	CASSLEGHRARDYGYTF	TGTGCCAGCAGCTTAGAGGGTCACAGGGCAAGGGACTATGGCTACACCTTC
TRBJ1-6	.	TRBV28	.	CASKDSLKSPLHF	TGTGCCAGCAAGGACAGCTTGAAGTCACCCCTCCACTTT
TRBJ2-7	once	TRBV3-1/TRBV3-2	.	CASSQWTISYEQYF	TGTGCCAGCAGCCAATGGACTATCTCCTACGAGCAGTACTTC
TRBJ2-2	.	TRBV19	.	CASSTGTGELFF	TGTGCCAGTAGTACAGGTACCGGGGAGCTGTTTTTT
TRBJ1-2	.	TRBV12-5	.	CASGFLSVRSNYGYTF	TGTGCTAGTGGTTTTCTATCGGTTCGATCTAACTATGGCTACACCTTC
TRBJ1-2	.	TRBV9	.	CASSVVSSYGYTF	TGTGCCAGCAGCGTAGTGTCGTCCTATGGCTACACCTTC
TRBJ2-1	.	TRBV25-1	.	CASSAQNNEQFF	TGTGCCAGCAGTGCACAGAACAATGAGCAGTTCTTC
TRBJ2-7	few	TRBV6-5	TRBD1	CASSSFGQGEQYF	TGTGCCAGCAGTTCCTTCGGACAGGGGGAGCAGTACTTC
TRBJ1-1	.	TRBV19	TRBD1	CASSSTGGTEAFF	TGTGCCAGTAGTTCGACAGGGGGGACTGAAGCTTTCTTT
TRBJ2-7	.	TRBV18	.	CASSPPGDSYEQYF	TGTGCCAGCTCACCACCGGGCGATTCCTACGAGCAGTACTTC
TRBJ2-3	.	TRBV27	.	CASSLVSNTDTQYF	TGTGCCAGCAGTTTAGTTAGCAACACAGATACGCAGTATTTT
TRBJ1-1	.	TRBV19	.	CASSIPELRTEAFF	TGTGCCAGTAGTATTCCAGAATTACGAACTGAAGCTTTCTTT
TRBJ2-1	.	TRBV25-1	TRBD2	CASSVLGGGANEQFF	TGTGCCAGCAGTGTTCTCGGCGGGGGGGCGAATGAGCAGTTCTTC
TRBJ1-1	once	TRBV2	.	CASSAGVRTEAFF	TGTGCCAGCAGTGCAGGGGTTCGGACTGAAGCTTTCTTT
TRBJ1-4	.	TRBV18	TRBD1	CASSPAQGAQEKLFF	TGTGCCAGCTCACCGGCTCAGGGGGCGCAGGAAAAACTGTTTTTT
TRBJ2-3	.	TRBV14	.	CASSQANQRIRDTQYF	TGTGCCAGCAGCCAAGCAAACCAACGAATACGGGATACGCAGTATTTT
TRBJ1-2	few	TRBV5-4	TRBD1	CASSLGDRSYGYTF	TGTGCCAGCAGCTTGGGGGACAGAAGTTATGGCTACACCTTC
TRBJ2-2	.	TRBV7-9	.	CASSRETIANTGELFF	TGTGCCAGCAGCCGTGAGACTATCGCGAACACCGGGGAGCTGTTTTTT
TRBJ2-1	once	TRBV9	TRBD2	CASSVSGRTYNEQFF	TGTGCCAGCAGCGTTAGCGGGAGAACCTACAATGAGCAGTTCTTC
TRBJ2-7	.	TRBV5-5	.	CASSFTGSSYEQYF	TGTGCCAGCAGCTTCACAGGGAGCTCCTACGAGCAGTACTTC
TRBJ1-6	.	TRBV7-2	TRBD1	CASSLRDSASSYNSPLHF	TGTGCCAGCAGCCTAAGGGACAGCGCGAGCTCCTATAATTCACCCCTCCACTTT
TRBJ2-2	.	TRBV12-5	TRBD2	CASGFLSGGTGELFF	TGTGCTAGTGGTTTTCTAAGCGGGGGAACAGGGGAGCTGTTTTTT
TRBJ1-1	.	TRBV18	.	CASSPPQGRTEAFF	TGTGCCAGCTCACCACCTCAGGGCCGAACTGAAGCTTTCTTT
TRBJ1-2	.	TRBV10-3	.	CAISTLTAYTGYTF	TGTGCCATCAGTACCTTGACAGCCTACACGGGCTACACCTTC
TRBJ2-5	.	TRBV11-2	.	CASSLGVRAILQETQYF	TGTGCCAGCAGCTTAGGGGTCAGGGCGATCCTGCAAGAGACCCAGTACTTC
TRBJ2-7	.	TRBV9	TRBD2	CASSVSGGEGPWEQYF	TGTGCCAGCAGCGTATCAGGCGGGGAGGGCCCGTGGGAGCAGTACTTC